The clone carrying this T cell receptor beta chain was seen just once. Its antigen is still unknown. This sample is drawn from a study of glioma-infiltrating T cells. Study-level findings and limits: Gliomas, especially low-grade, showed above-expected tissue-blood divergence; non-neoplastic patients showed below. Tissue and blood shared very few CDR3 sequences.

TCR alpha and beta CDR3 regions were amplified from RNA using iRepertoire nested multiplex PCR. Input was 100-400 ng of tissue mRNA or PBMC total RNA. Using its own MiXCR run on the multiplex PCR reads, TCRdb lists one record per CDR3 protein. This table holds more than 110,000 distinct CDR3 sequences, 35% to 50% found once. Germline values: CDR1 MNHGY, CDR2 SVAAGI. The CDR3 loop spans 17 amino acids. V lost 4 bases to trimming and J lost 0 bases, with 16 bases between them. The rearrangement joins TRBV6-9 to TRBJ1-5, with no clear D. Material: glioma tissue, nonneoplastic brain tissue, or PBMCs (not recorded which). This receptor was identified in a human donor with low-grade glioma or glioblastoma, undergoing nonglioma brain surgery, or in good health (not recorded which). The CDR3 DNA is TGTGCCAGCAGTTTACCGTTTCAGGTGTATAGCAATCAGCCCCAGCATTTT. Translating gives CASSLPFQVYSNQPQHF.